This entry features one T cell receptor beta chain sequence. Germline V gene lookup returns CDR1 SGHRS and CDR2 YFSETQ. This CDR3 region has 14 residues. V lost 2 bases and J lost 4, with 11 bases in between. These data are taken from a study of blood T cell repertoires in COVID-19. Method: immunoSEQ multiplex PCR; TCRdb's copy keeps in-frame clones and lacks some. The sample includes under 300,000 clones, around four fifths seen only once; the top ten take over 5.5%. The origin of this receptor is an older woman with active or convalescent COVID-19. Source material: peripheral blood. This chain links TRBV5-1 with TRBJ2-3, with D maybe TRBD1 (6 bases). CDR3 region: CASSFTGYSDTQYF. In DNA form, the CDR3 reads TGCGCCAGCAGCTTTACAGGGTACTCAGATACGCAGTATTTT.